The 21 T cell receptor beta chains below come from one sample, sequenced in a study of T cell changes during pregnancy in multiple sclerosis. Generated by immunoSEQ multiplex PCR, the TCRdb table keeps only in-frame clones and is missing some. The data show about 40,000 clones, with roughly 91% seen just once and under 10% held by the top ten. The sequencing used CD8+ T cells from peripheral blood mononuclear cells, collected before pregnancy. All receptors come from a female donor with multiple sclerosis, enrolled in a pregnancy study.

This clone came up once. V gene TRBV4-1 combines with J gene TRBJ2-5, with 13 bases fitting TRBD2. V shed 4 bases and J 3 bases; nucleotides not matched to a gene: 2. The CDR3 is 15 amino acids. CDR1 is MGHRA, CDR2 YSYEKL, per germline. Here the CDR3 reads CASSPGLAGEETQYF. CDR3 bases: TGCGCCAGCAGCCCCGGACTAGCGGGAGAAGAGACCCAGTACTTC.

This chain connects TRBV2 to TRBJ2-3, with 10 bases aligning to TRBD2. The germline V gene encodes CDR1 SNHLY and CDR2 FYNNEI. There are 16 residues in the CDR3. Unmatched junction bases numbered 9, after V lost 9 bases and J lost 0 bases. The CDR3 DNA reads as TGTGCCAGTGGACTAGCGGCCATTTCTAGCACAGATACGCAGTATTTT. Translation gives CASGLAAISSTDTQYF.

The rearrangement joins TRBV4-3 to TRBJ2-1; TRBD2 is a possible D gene (6 bases). The CDR3 covers 16 residues. The germline V gene encodes CDR1 LGHNA and CDR2 YSLEER. V lost 0 bases and J lost 2, with 11 bases in between. CDR3 amino acids: CASSQDLSGAYNEQFF. The CDR3 DNA follows: TGCGCCAGCAGCCAAGATCTTAGCGGCGCCTACAATGAGCAGTTCTTC.

CDR3 bases: TGTGCCAGCAGCGCGGCCTACAATGAGCAGTTCTTC. As protein: CASSAAYNEQFF. J is TRBJ2-1 and V is TRBV7-9; D call uncertain. The CDR3 is 12 residues long. V lost 5 bases, J lost 2 bases, and 4 bases lay in between. Germline assignment: CDR1 SEHNR and CDR2 FQNEAQ (reference sequence).

The chain joins TRBV7-3 to TRBJ2-1; 7 nucleotides agree with TRBD2. The length of the CDR3 is 14 residues. Germline V gene lookup returns CDR1 SGHTA and CDR2 FQGTGA. V dropped 1 base and J dropped 7; count of bases not matched to a gene: 4. This chain's CDR3 is CASSLSGSSNEQFF. CDR3 in DNA: TGTGCCAGCAGCTTAAGCGGGAGTAGTAATGAGCAGTTCTTC.

The chain is built from TRBV19 and TRBJ2-7, with D tentatively TRBD1 (6 bases). Germline V lookup: CDR1 LNHDA, CDR2 SQIVND (reference sequence). CDR3 length equals 12 residues. CDR3 residues: CATSPGAYEQYF. For the CDR3, the DNA is TGTGCAACGAGTCCAGGGGCATACGAGCAGTACTTC.

This clone came up once. The genes are TRBV28 and TRBJ2-2; D is undetermined. The CDR3 runs 14 residues. The germline V gene encodes CDR1 MDHEN and CDR2 SYDVKM. With 3 bases removed from V and 4 bases from J, the gap between germline ends came to 9 bases. The CDR3 is CASSFRLLTGELFF. Written as DNA, the CDR3 is TGTGCCAGCAGTTTTCGACTGCTCACCGGGGAGCTGTTTTTT.

V gene TRBV19 combines with J gene TRBJ2-5; D is uncertain. The CDR3 contains 14 residues. V was cut by 3 bases and J by 0 bases, with 8 bases left in between. The germline CDR1 and CDR2 sequences are LNHDA and SQIVND (reference sequence). This chain's CDR3 is CASSIMANQETQYF. In DNA form, the CDR3 reads TGTGCCAGTAGTATCATGGCAAACCAAGAGACCCAGTACTTC.

This clone has just a few counts. The chain employs TRBV10-3 and TRBJ2-4; no clear D gene. CDR1 and CDR2 from the germline V gene are ENHRY and SYGVKD. The V and J ends lost 2 bases and 2 bases respectively, with 13 bases between them. CDR3 size: 16 residues. CDR3 sequence reads: CAISEGTVVTKNIQYF. The CDR3 bases are TGTGCCATCAGTGAGGGAACAGTTGTAACCAAAAACATTCAGTACTTC.

The chain joins TRBV4-3 to TRBJ2-7, with D perhaps matching TRBD1 (6 bases). The V and J ends lost 0 bases and 2 bases respectively, with 11 bases between them. Germline CDR1 LGHNA, CDR2 YSLEER. CDR3 length: 15 amino acids. In nucleotides, the CDR3 is TGCGCCAGCAGCCAAGATCCGGCAGGGGCCTACGAGCAGTACTTC. Its translation: CASSQDPAGAYEQYF.

A single count supports this clone. The chain combines TRBV4-3 with TRBJ2-1; 15 nucleotides agree with TRBD2. V shed 1 base and J 13 bases; nucleotides not matched to a gene: 17. The CDR3 loop spans 19 amino acids. The germline CDR1 and CDR2 sequences are LGHNA and YSLEER. CDR3 in amino acids: CASSQVLAGGTSGRTRQFF. The CDR3 DNA reads TGCGCCAGCAGCCAAGTTTTGGCAGGGGGGACTAGCGGGAGGACCCGCCAGTTCTTC.

The chain recombines TRBV10-2 with TRBJ2-1, with 8 bases identical to TRBD2. CDR3 length: 18 residues. The trim removed 5 bases at V and 1 base at J, leaving 13 bases unmatched. The germline CDR1 and CDR2 sequences are WSHSY and SAAADI. The CDR3 region has the DNA TGCGCCAGCAGTCCATTTCCCCCCAGCGGGAGTTCCTACAATGAGCAGTTCTTC. Its protein is CASSPFPPSGSSYNEQFF.

This clone appeared once. The chain is built from TRBV19 and TRBJ2-1; the match to TRBD2 covers 14 bases. The CDR3 is made up of 16 amino acids. V was pared by 2 bases and J by 9 bases, with 6 bases of the junction left unmatched. Germline CDR1 and CDR2: LNHDA and SQIVND (reference sequence). DNA for the CDR3: TGTGCCAGTAGTATAACTGCCGGGACTAGCGGGAGTGAGCAGTTCTTC. This codes for CASSITAGTSGSEQFF.

Regarding this clone: A read error may account for a junction end that differs from germline. This rearrangement joins TRBV7-7 to TRBJ2-1; possibly TRBD1 for D (6 bases). CDR3 length: 13 amino acids. The V gene's germline CDR1 is SSHAT and CDR2 FNYEAQ (reference sequence). The CDR3 sequence is CASSLEGVDEQFF. The CDR3 region has the DNA TGTGCTAGCAGCTTAGAGGGGGTAGATGAGCAGTTCTTC. Variable domain in full (rest from reference TRBV7-7 and TRBJ2-1): GAGVSQSPRYKVTKRGQDVTLRCDPISSHATLYWYQQALGQGPEFLTYFNYEAQPDKSGLPSDRFSAERPEGSISTLTIQRTEQRDSAMYRCASSLEGVDEQFFGPGTRLTVL.

The chain recombines TRBV7-8 with TRBJ2-2, with 15 bases identical to TRBD2. The CDR3 runs 18 residues. V gave up 5 bases and J gave up 3 bases; unmatched junction bases: 7. The germline gives CDR1 SGHVS, CDR2 FQNEAQ. CDR3 sequence reads: CASSPGLAGGWDTGELFF. DNA of the CDR3: TGTGCCAGCAGCCCCGGACTAGCGGGAGGGTGGGACACCGGGGAGCTGTTTTTT.

The chain carries TRBV28 and TRBJ1-1, with D hard to call. The CDR3 sequence is 15 residues long. V was clipped by 3 bases and J by 4 bases, with 15 bases between them. From germline, CDR1 is MDHEN and CDR2 SYDVKM. CDR3 loop: CASSFPITEGTEAFF. The CDR3 DNA reads TGTGCCAGCAGTTTCCCCATAACGGAGGGCACTGAAGCTTTCTTT.

V and J are TRBV2 and TRBJ2-2; D unclear. V was cut by 9 bases and J by 4 bases, with 9 bases left in between. There are 12 residues in the CDR3. The germline gives CDR1 SNHLY, CDR2 FYNNEI. This CDR3 reads CARRSGTGELFF. As DNA, the CDR3 is TGTGCCAGGCGTTCGGGCACCGGGGAGCTGTTTTTT.

This clone was recorded once. This chain uses TRBV28 with TRBJ2-1; 9 bases are a match to TRBD1. The V gene end was trimmed by 6 bases and the J gene end by 4 bases; junction bases not matched to a gene: 4. The CDR3 covers 14 residues. From germline, CDR1 is MDHEN and CDR2 SYDVKM. This CDR3 reads CASSPQGAYNEQFF. DNA of the CDR3: TGTGCCAGCAGCCCACAGGGGGCATACAATGAGCAGTTCTTC.

Concerning this clone itself: Other DNA sequences in the sample encode the same CDR3. This chain connects TRBV6-4 to TRBJ2-2, with 9 bases lining up with TRBD1. The CDR3 covers 14 residues. In germline, CDR1 is MRHNA, CDR2 SNTAGT. J gave up 3 bases and V 4 bases, and 0 bases lay outside the gene matches. CDR3 protein: CASSGTGDTGELFF. DNA of the CDR3: TGTGCCAGCAGTGGGACAGGGGACACCGGGGAGCTGTTTTTT.

The V call is TRBV6-6, the J call TRBJ2-2; no clear D. The germline V and J ends were trimmed by 8 bases and 10 bases, with 8 bases remaining between them. CDR1 and CDR2 (germline): MNHNY, SVGAGI (reference sequence). The length of the CDR3 is 10 residues. The CDR3 spells CASQYVELFF. DNA for the CDR3: TGTGCCAGCCAGTACGTGGAGCTGTTTTTT.

The chain uses TRBV28 and TRBJ2-7, with TRBD2 identical over 8 bases. Germline CDR1 is MDHEN and CDR2 is SYDVKM. J was trimmed by 4 bases and V by 3 bases; bases with no gene match: 2. This CDR3 has 13 amino acids. This CDR3 reads CASSFGLAYEQYF. CDR3 DNA sequence: TGTGCCAGCAGTTTTGGACTAGCTTACGAGCAGTACTTC.